These T cell receptor beta chains were read from a single sample in a study of CXCR3-negative and CXCR3-positive naive CD8 T cells. TCRdb re-analyzed the 5' RACE reads; it lists each CDR3 protein once, without DNA. With about 5,700 distinct CDR3 sequences in the sample, the ten largest clones hold approximately 1.9%. Sequencing was performed on naive CXCR3+ CD8+ T cells from blood. The receptor source for this set is a human donor in good health. Some clones in this sample may be carry-over from other donors' samples. Each CDR3 is given with its conserved first and last residue. A row's size may be missing; if present it is once, few, many or a size class.

abundance	j_gene	v_gene	CDR3aa
.	TRBJ2-5	TRBV29-1	CSVDGIESRGETQYF
medium-sized	TRBJ2-7	TRBV7-6	CASSPGTSAISYEQYF
.	TRBJ2-7	TRBV5-4	CASSGDRAGEQYF
.	TRBJ2-3	TRBV27	CASILSGGLTDTQYF
medium-sized	TRBJ2-7	TRBV19	CASSADLAFGTGGVEQYF
medium-sized	TRBJ2-7	TRBV7-2	CASSLAAWEAGVQQYF
.	TRBJ1-1	TRBV15	CATSRDSMNTEAFF
.	TRBJ2-7	TRBV29-1	CSVLGSGYEQYF
.	TRBJ1-2	TRBV2	CASSDMDRSANYGYTF
.	TRBJ2-7	TRBV6-2/TRBV6-3	CASSYGGSYEQYF
medium-sized	TRBJ2-7	TRBV4-2	CASSPKSRSSYEQYF
medium-sized	TRBJ1-1	TRBV20-1	CSARDRAGSAAEAFF
.	TRBJ2-7	TRBV29-1	CSVLYDWAGGEQYF
.	TRBJ2-5	TRBV28	CASSLMVGTAQETQYF
medium-sized	TRBJ2-5	TRBV27	CASSLSRAGETQYF
medium-sized	TRBJ1-1	TRBV15	CATSRDRGNTEAFF
.	TRBJ1-1	TRBV27	CASTPTGGNTEAFF
medium-sized	TRBJ1-1	TRBV3-1	CASSQLTGGANTEAFF
.	TRBJ2-2	TRBV7-2	CASSPSSRADLWAGELFF